This T cell receptor (beta chain) derives from a study of cytomegalovirus exposure and HLA in healthy donors. Broader study findings: The classifier reportedly diagnosed cytomegalovirus status with high specificity and sensitivity. Specificity for CMV antigens was confirmed in vitro for a few of the CMV-associated chains. Researchers catalogued 164 TCR beta chains as cytomegalovirus-associated. A subsequent analysis found that TCR clusters from the first cohort also tended to co-occur in the 90 to 150 validation repertoires, with approximately 95% of cluster scores above 0.

This clone is a singleton in its sample. Its antigen is as yet unknown. There are 11 residues in the CDR3. V was pared by 3 bases and J by 2 bases, with 4 bases between. The germline CDR1 and CDR2 sequences are DFQATT and SNEGSKA (reference sequence). Assay: immunoSEQ multiplex PCR; the TCRdb copy retains only in-frame clones and omits some. The data contain more than 95,000 clones, about 90% of them singletons. The TCR originated in a woman between 18 and 29 years old in good health and CMV-seronegative. The chain carries TRBV20-1 and TRBJ1-1; D unresolved. Sequences were obtained from PBMCs. DNA for the CDR3: TGCAGTGCTAGCTACAACACTGAAGCTTTCTTT. It yields the protein CSASYNTEAFF.